Sequencing of this TCR beta chain was carried out in a study of T cells in localized non-small cell lung cancer (dated by TCRdb to the early 2020s). Background on the whole study: The study examined T cell repertoires in 236 patients with early-stage NSCLC and compared tumors with uninvolved tumor-adjacent lungs. The cohort consisted of approximately 240 treatment-naive NSCLC patients whose localized lung tumors had been resected. The mean age of the NSCLC patients was around 65 years, with 120 to 150 men and over 100 women. Overall results and qualifications from the work: The highest T cell clonality was observed in uninvolved tumor-adjacent lung, where clonality exceeded that of tumor, suggesting that antigenic responses were more focused in uninvolved tumor-adjacent lung. Because the study design was exploratory, TCR variables were selected using unadjusted p-values without false-discovery rate correction. Higher blood T cell density associated with longer overall survival, while higher adjacent-lung clonality associated with shorter survival. A median of roughly 60 of the top 100 tumor clones were detected in paired uninvolved adjacent lung, and around 30 of these tumor clones were also found among the top 100 clones of the paired uninvolved adjacent lung. Multi-region tumor sequencing was not performed, so intratumor heterogeneity could not be excluded.

At diagnosis, peripheral blood, uninvolved tumor-adjacent lung and tumor were collected and stored as a combination of fresh-frozen and FFPE material. For TCR repertoire profiling, the blood samples were analyzed as peripheral blood mononuclear cells. The CDR3 contains 14 residues, cysteine and phenylalanine counted. Solely the CDR3 DNA is kept, with 42 bases framed from the first base. Looking up the germline V gene (reference sequence) yields CDR1 MNHEY and CDR2 SMNVEV. The junction carries 16 bases between V and J, which are trimmed by 7 bases and 6 bases respectively. To note about this clone: Its antigen remains unidentified. Qualities for individual bases were not recorded, and no much larger clone is one base off.

TCR beta CDR3 regions were sequenced from DNA using the immunoSEQ Assay. The original pipeline was this. To compute T cell density, TCR beta template counts were normalized to usable DNA, which was estimated by amplifying housekeeping genes. Using the preseqR package, richness was estimated by extrapolating to 120,000 templates for tissue samples and 400,000 templates for PBMC samples. Clonality was defined by subtracting Pielou's evenness from one. To identify tissue-enriched TCRs, differential abundance testing was run on productive amino-acid clonotypes with a minimum total count of 5 and an alpha of 0.1. The Jaccard Index and the Morisita Overlap Index were used to measure repertoire overlap between compartments. GLIPH clustered TCR beta CDR3s with public tetramer-defined viral CDR3s; viral motifs required at least three viral sequences plus V-gene enrichment. This immuneACCESS table, as held by TCRdb, lists in-frame sequences with V and J called but not all clones. Of the missing ones, under half trace to an unresolved V gene in checked studies; the others have no known cause. That table gives V, J and clone size, and the DNA gave D and trimming. This sample has tens of thousands of clones in its table, and about 92% of those were observed once. In total, the top ten clones hold roughly 7.7% of the sample.

This TCR came from a female donor older than 55 with stage I lung adenocarcinoma. The chain was built from TRBV27 and TRBJ2-1; the D gene is possibly TRBD1 or TRBD2, with 5 bases matching each. The sample consisted of peripheral blood, taken before any cancer treatment. The DNA reads TGTGCCAGCACTATCTGGGGGAAAGTCAATGAGCAGTTCTTC. Its translation is CASTIWGKVNEQFF.